This TCR beta chain appears in the sequencing data of a study of CD8+CD57+ T cells in acquired aplastic anemia. Germline V gene sequence: CDR1 SQVTM, CDR2 ANQGSEA. This CDR3 has 12 amino acids. V gave up 5 bases and J gave up 5 bases, with 12 bases separating them. TCR beta VDJ and CDR3 were profiled, and genomic DNA was the template. A single record per CDR3 protein comes from TCRdb applying MiXCR to the reads. The sample has about 150,000 distinct CDR3 sequences, less than 50% seen once. Flow cytometry had shown expanded CD8+CD57+ cells in the patients chosen for sequencing. Sequencing input: sorted CD4+, CD8+, or CD8+CD57+ T cells (not recorded which) from PBMCs. The receptor was isolated from a human donor with aplastic anemia. The chain employs TRBV29-1 and TRBJ1-2; TRBD1 is a possible D gene (5 bases). DNA for the CDR3: TGCAGCGTTCGTGACGGGGGATATGGCTACACCTTC. Residues: CSVRDGGYGYTF.